The entry that follows covers one TCR beta chain sequence. As yet, its antigen is unknown. CDR1 is SGHRS and CDR2 is YFSETQ in the germline V gene. This CDR3 has 14 amino acids. This specimen comes from a study of monozygotic twins with inflammatory bowel disease. General study points: Versus healthy twins, IBD patients showed fewer clonotypes shared with others, especially with disease activity.

From 3,500 to 4,500 ng of total RNA, each TCR library was prepared. TCRdb reprocessed the 5' RACE reads; each CDR3 protein has one entry and no DNA is given. The sample spans approximately 400,000 distinct CDR3 sequences; the ten largest clones claim 2.4%. V is TRBV5-1 and J is TRBJ1-6; TCRdb names TRBD1, which stays unverified in the absence of DNA. The clonotype originates from a human donor with ulcerative colitis or Crohn's disease, or a healthy co-twin of an affected twin (not recorded which). The sequencing sample was made of blood. This CDR3 is CASSFDRANSPLHF.